Presented here are 26 T cell receptor beta chains from one specimen sequenced in a study of human T cells and chemical hapten exposure listed by TCRdb under 2021. Taken with the paper, the label for time point translates to: pre-sensitization, week 0. Interpreted using the paper, the treatment or condition label stands for: therapeutic diphenylcyclopropenone sensitization with weekly scalp DPC. The library was prepared using RACE. Sequencing was carried out with a NextSeq 500. The public sequencing data were trimmed at Q25 with fastp and processed into clonotypes with MiXCR by TCRdb, which kept only in-frame beta chains. All rows with the same CDR3 protein become a single entry with the most common DNA and genes. For this sample there are over 300,000 distinct CDR3 sequences; approximately 5.1% appear just once. 2.5% to 3% of the sample rests with the top ten. The material sequenced was whole blood, taken in connection with sensitization to the hapten diphenylcyclopropenone (DPC). All receptors derive from a woman between 50 and 59 years old with alopecia areata. Some clones in this sample may be carry-over from other donors' samples.

The rearrangement uses TRBV20-1 and TRBJ1-5; TRBD1 agrees at 7 bases. The ends lost 4 bases at V and 7 bases at J; junction bases unmatched: 10. Germline V lookup: CDR1 DFQATT, CDR2 SNEGSKA (reference sequence). The CDR3 has 14 residues. CDR3 in DNA: TGCAGTGCTATAGGACAGGCGTTCCTACAGCCCCAGCATTTT. Protein: CSAIGQAFLQPQHF.

This clonotype was seen at least ten times. The chain is built from TRBV10-3 and TRBJ1-2; D is unresolved. V lost 7 bases to trimming and J lost 6 bases, with 18 bases between them. The CDR3 totals 14 residues. CDR1 is ENHRY and CDR2 is SYGVKD in the germline V gene. The chain's CDR3 is CAITSQRVRDGYTF. As DNA, the CDR3 is TGTGCCATCACCTCCCAGCGGGTTAGGGATGGCTACACCTTC.

This clonotype was seen a few times. The genes are TRBV29-1 and TRBJ1-2; tentatively, D is TRBD1 (5 bases). This CDR3 is built from 14 residues. Germline values: CDR1 SQVTM, CDR2 ANQGSEA. V lost 6 bases and J 0 bases, leaving 14 bases between the germline ends. The CDR3 is CSVGDSPTNYGYTF. The CDR3 DNA reads as TGCAGCGTGGGTGACAGTCCTACTAACTATGGCTACACCTTC. The entire variable domain, with the rest obtained from reference TRBV29-1 and TRBJ1-2, is as follows: SAVISQKPSRDICQRGTSLTIQCQVDSQVTMMFWYRQQPGQSLTLIATANQGSEATYESGFVIDKFPISRPNLTFSTLTVSNMSPEDSSIYLCSVGDSPTNYGYTFGSGTRLTVV.

This clonotype was counted ten times or more. The V and J genes are TRBV7-6 and TRBJ2-1; no reliable D call. The CDR3 spans 19 residues. V dropped 2 bases and J dropped 0 bases, with 20 bases sitting between them. Per germline, CDR1 SGHVS and CDR2 FNYEAQ. This CDR3 reads CASSLRTSSLQSSYNEQFF. The DNA for the CDR3 is TGTGCCAGCAGCTTACGAACATCCTCGCTCCAAAGCTCCTACAATGAGCAGTTCTTC.

This clonotype was recorded at least ten times. The chain employs TRBV6-5 and TRBJ2-2, with TRBD1 matching over 7 bases. CDR1 and CDR2 from the germline V gene are MNHEY and SVGAGI. V lost 6 bases, J lost 5 bases, and 9 bases stayed unmatched. The CDR3 has 15 residues. CDR3 sequence reads: CASRPDRATTGELFF. The CDR3 nucleotides read TGTGCCAGCAGACCCGACAGGGCGACTACCGGGGAGCTGTTTTTT.

CDR3 nucleotide sequence: TGTGCCAGCTCACCTGATAGACAGAATGAAAAACTGTTTTTT. Translation: CASSPDRQNEKLFF. The chain is built from TRBV18 and TRBJ1-4, with D possibly matching TRBD1 (5 bases). Trimming left V 3 bases short and J 5 bases short, with 10 bases between. Germline-derived CDR1 and CDR2 are KGHSH and LQKENI. The CDR3 covers 14 residues.

This clonotype showed up just a few times. The chain uses TRBV7-9 and TRBJ2-2, with D possibly being TRBD1 or TRBD2 (7 bases each). The V end lost 8 bases, the J end lost 5 bases, and 18 bases lay between the germline ends. CDR1 SEHNR and CDR2 FQNEAQ come from the germline V gene (reference sequence). The CDR3 sequence is 15 residues long. The CDR3 sequence is CASGSGRGPTGELFF. As DNA, the CDR3 is TGTGCCAGCGGAAGTGGGAGGGGGCCGACCGGGGAGCTGTTTTTT.

In this sample, this clonotype turned up a few times. J is TRBJ1-5 and V is TRBV5-6, with TRBD1 identical over 11 bases. The V segment lost 5 bases and the J segment 0 bases; nucleotides outside the gene matches: 10. Per germline, CDR1 SGHDT and CDR2 YYEEEE. The CDR3 is made up of 18 amino acids. The CDR3 coding sequence is TGTGCCAGCAGTTATAAAGGACAGGGGGCATATAGCAATCAGCCCCAGCATTTT. Residues: CASSYKGQGAYSNQPQHF.

This clonotype has a count of ten or more. The CDR3 protein is CASSPSQSYGYTF. In DNA form, the CDR3 reads TGTGCCAGCAGTCCATCACAGTCGTATGGCTACACCTTC. V and J are TRBV27 and TRBJ1-2, with D uncertain. Trimming removed 5 bases from V and 5 bases from J, with 12 bases in between. The length of the CDR3 is 13 residues. Germline values: CDR1 MNHEY, CDR2 SMNVEV (reference sequence).

This clonotype was recorded a few times. The V call is TRBV6-1, the J call TRBJ1-5; TRBD1 might be the D (5 bases). Germline V CDR1 and CDR2: MNHNS, SASEGT. This CDR3 is 18 amino acids long. Trimming shortened V by 9 bases and J by 0 bases, and 24 bases separated the two germline ends. CDR3 nucleotide sequence: TGTGCCAGTATTAATTATGGGGCGGGAGCAGATAGCAATCAGCCCCAGCATTTT. This encodes CASINYGAGADSNQPQHF.

This clonotype came up many times. The V call is TRBV12-3 or TRBV12-4, the J call TRBJ2-3, with a tentative D call TRBD1 (5 bases). Trimming took off 3 bases at V and 0 bases at J, with 13 bases between the two ends. The CDR3 sequence is 16 residues long. The CDR3 DNA is TGTGCCAGCAGTTTCGTTGTGGGGCGTAGCACAGATACGCAGTATTTT. Its protein product is CASSFVVGRSTDTQYF.

Only a few counts were recorded for this clonotype. This rearrangement joins TRBV7-9 to TRBJ2-3; D unclear. Trimming cost V 0 bases and J 8 bases, with 12 bases left between them. This CDR3 is 14 amino acids long. Germline CDR1 is SEHNR and CDR2 is FQNEAQ (reference sequence). CDR3 loop: CASSLAISPRTQYF. The CDR3 DNA reads as TGTGCCAGCAGCTTAGCGATCTCCCCGCGTACGCAGTATTTT. The full variable domain, completed using reference TRBV7-9 and TRBJ2-3, is DTGVSQNPRHKITKRGQNVTFRCDPISEHNRLYWYRQTLGQGPEFLTYFQNEAQLEKSRLLSDRFSAERPKGSFSTLEIQRTEQGDSAMYLCASSLAISPRTQYFGPGTRLTVL.

This clonotype was detected ten times or more. This chain connects TRBV29-1 to TRBJ2-1, with 7 nucleotides matching TRBD1. The CDR3 loop spans 13 amino acids. V lost 8 bases and J lost 9; bases outside the gene matches: 13. The germline V gene encodes CDR1 SQVTM and CDR2 ANQGSEA. CDR3 nucleotides: TGCAGCCTCCAGCCCACAGGGGACGGTGAGCAGTTCTTC. Translation: CSLQPTGDGEQFF.

This clonotype has at least ten counts. The gene calls are TRBV27 and TRBJ1-6; D not resolved. CDR3 size: 18 residues. In germline, CDR1 is MNHEY, CDR2 SMNVEV (reference sequence). V lost 4 bases and J 9 bases, leaving 25 bases between the germline ends. The CDR3 loop is CASSYKPDTDGRSSPLHF. The CDR3 nucleotides are TGTGCCAGCAGTTATAAGCCCGACACCGATGGCCGTAGTTCACCCCTCCACTTT.

In this sample, this clonotype turned up many times. The chain has TRBV7-9 and TRBJ2-5, with TRBD2 matching over 11 bases. Per germline, CDR1 SEHNR and CDR2 FQNEAQ (reference sequence). The CDR3 covers 19 residues. Trimming at V came to 0 bases and at J to 0 bases, leaving 9 bases not matched to a gene. The CDR3 DNA reads TGTGCCAGCAGCTTAGCACTACTAGCGGGGGTTGCGTACCAAGAGACCCAGTACTTC. This sequence encodes CASSLALLAGVAYQETQYF.

The V and J genes are TRBV12-3 or TRBV12-4 and TRBJ2-2; maybe TRBD1 (6 bases). V lost 7 bases and J lost 5, with 14 bases in between. CDR3 size: 14 residues. The CDR3 reads CASTCTGITGELFF. The CDR3 nucleotides read TGTGCCAGCACCTGTACAGGGATAACCGGGGAGCTGTTTTTT.

Written as DNA, the CDR3 is TGTGCCAGCGGAGGAGGCGGTAAAAACATTCAGTACTTC. Translation: CASGGGGKNIQYF. This chain uses TRBV2 with TRBJ2-4, with D perhaps TRBD2 (5 bases). CDR3 size: 13 residues. The germline V gene encodes CDR1 SNHLY and CDR2 FYNNEI. V dropped 8 bases and J dropped 4 bases, with 12 bases sitting between them.

A few counts support this clonotype. The V and J genes are TRBV2 and TRBJ2-7; D not certain. Germline loops: CDR1 SNHLY, CDR2 FYNNEI. The CDR3 length is 11 residues. V lost 0 bases, J lost 12 bases, and 9 bases lay in between. CDR3 DNA: TGTGCCAGCAGTGAAGCCCGGTTGCTGTACTTC. It codes for CASSEARLLYF.

This clonotype has more than one count but fewer than ten. V is TRBV7-9 and J is TRBJ2-6; D remains ambiguous. The CDR3 is 15 residues long. Germline V gives CDR1 SEHNR, CDR2 FQNEAQ (reference sequence). Trimming removed 7 bases at V and 4 bases at J, with 14 bases between. As DNA, the CDR3 is TGTGCCAGCACCGAGTCCGCCGCGGGGGCCAACGTCCTGACTTTC. Residues: CASTESAAGANVLTF.

This clonotype was observed many times. The J gene is TRBJ2-1, the V gene TRBV7-6, with D perhaps TRBD2 (5 bases). Germline CDR1 reads SGHVS; CDR2 reads FNYEAQ. The CDR3 covers 14 residues. V lost 3 bases and J 6 bases, leaving 12 bases between the germline ends. CDR3 in amino acids: CASSFFGSSNEQFF. The CDR3 coding sequence is TGTGCCAGCAGCTTCTTTGGGAGTAGCAATGAGCAGTTCTTC.

This clonotype appeared many times. The chain is built from TRBV28 and TRBJ1-4; D is ambiguous. The germline CDR1 and CDR2 sequences are MDHEN and SYDVKM. The CDR3 consists of 14 residues. Trimming removed 6 bases at V and 2 bases at J, with 10 bases between. For the CDR3, the DNA is TGTGCCAGCAGGGAAGGGCGTACTAATGAAAAACTGTTTTTT. This codes for CASREGRTNEKLFF.

V is TRBV7-2 and J is TRBJ2-6; D is possibly TRBD1 (6 bases). Looked up from germline, CDR1 is SGHTA and CDR2 is FQGNSA. V lost 0 bases and J lost 4, with 7 bases in between. The length of the CDR3 is 15 residues. CDR3 in amino acids: CASSLAGTGANVLTF. CDR3 sequence (DNA): TGTGCCAGCAGCTTAGCTGGGACAGGGGCCAACGTCCTGACTTTC.

The V gene is TRBV27, the J gene TRBJ2-3; maybe TRBD1 (5 bases). The CDR3 is 15 residues long. CDR1 and CDR2 (germline): MNHEY, SMNVEV (reference sequence). Trimming took off 3 bases at V and 11 bases at J, with 21 bases between the two ends. CDR3 nucleotide sequence: TGTGCCAGCAGTTTTGGGTCTCTTCCCCCTCAGGGGCAGTATTTT. Encoded protein: CASSFGSLPPQGQYF.

This clonotype was found many times. The chain links TRBV3-1 to TRBJ1-3; 8 bases line up with TRBD1. This CDR3 has 16 amino acids. Germline V CDR1 and CDR2: LGHDT, YNNKEL (reference sequence). Unmatched junction bases numbered 5, after V lost 4 bases and J lost 0 bases. The DNA for the CDR3 is TGTGCCAGCAGCCTAAGGGACAGGATCTCTGGAAACACCATATATTTT. It yields the protein CASSLRDRISGNTIYF.

This clonotype showed up just a few times. The rearrangement joins TRBV15 to TRBJ1-1; D unclear. This CDR3 comprises 13 residues. Trimming removed 0 bases from V and 5 bases from J, with 7 bases in between. Germline lookup yields CDR1 LNHNV and CDR2 YYDKDF (reference sequence). CDR3 in amino acids: CATSRDVVTEAFF. The CDR3 DNA sequence: TGTGCCACCAGCAGAGATGTGGTGACTGAAGCTTTCTTT.

This chain joins TRBV28 and TRBJ1-1; D not certain. Per the germline V gene, CDR1 is MDHEN and CDR2 is SYDVKM. V lost 1 base to trimming and J lost 1 base, with 10 bases between them. CDR3 length: 15 amino acids. CDR3 sequence: CASSLLIGKNTEAFF. DNA for the CDR3: TGTGCCAGCAGTTTATTGATAGGGAAGAACACTGAAGCTTTCTTT.